These T cell receptor beta chains were read from a single sample in a study of vaccination effects on CD4 cells after COVID-19. Their antigen targets remain unknown. The method was immunoSEQ multiplex PCR; TCRdb's version includes in-frame clones alone and lacks a portion of them. Among 20,000 to 25,000 clones listed, about 81% were seen once. The source material was CD4+ T cells from PBMCs cultured with a peptide pool, sampled before COVID-19 vaccination. All receptors derive from a human donor who had a prior SARS-CoV-2 infection. The CDR3 runs from the conserved cysteine through the conserved F or W.

17,TRBV7-9,TRBJ2-1,CASSPAPGSGSYNEQFF
14,TRBV5-4,TRBJ2-1,CASSSARGSNEQFF
15,TRBV2,TRBJ2-4,CASSRSREGKTGGGF
16,TRBV5-1,TRBJ2-2,CASTLRTYEGSGELFF
13,TRBV30,TRBJ1-3,CAWSDRVGNTIYF
14,TRBV2,TRBJ1-3,CASSSQGAGNTIYF
14,TRBV6-5,TRBJ1-4,CASSSGTAFEKLFF
14,TRBV13,TRBJ2-6,CASGLVSGANVLTF
17,TRBV5-4,TRBJ2-7,CASSSGLAGESIREQYF
14,TRBV11-2,TRBJ2-1,CASSGDLRYNEQFF
17,TRBV6-2/TRBV6-3,TRBJ2-2,CASSYWLADSNTGELFF
16,TRBV7-2,TRBJ1-5,CASSPIGWSGNQPQHF
11,TRBV11-2,TRBJ2-2,CASSLTGELFF
11,TRBV20-1,TRBJ2-5,CSAGPTETQYF
15,TRBV18,TRBJ1-4,CASSRDVGGTMGLFF
16,TRBV7-2,TRBJ2-7,CASSPVLAGENYEQYF
16,TRBV7-9,TRBJ2-5,CASSPLAGGVQETQYF
13,TRBV6-5,TRBJ2-5,CASKTGGSETQYF
16,TRBV4-2,TRBJ1-2,CASSQPGGGFNYGYTF
16,TRBV24-1,TRBJ2-1,CATSEPGTSGRVSQFF